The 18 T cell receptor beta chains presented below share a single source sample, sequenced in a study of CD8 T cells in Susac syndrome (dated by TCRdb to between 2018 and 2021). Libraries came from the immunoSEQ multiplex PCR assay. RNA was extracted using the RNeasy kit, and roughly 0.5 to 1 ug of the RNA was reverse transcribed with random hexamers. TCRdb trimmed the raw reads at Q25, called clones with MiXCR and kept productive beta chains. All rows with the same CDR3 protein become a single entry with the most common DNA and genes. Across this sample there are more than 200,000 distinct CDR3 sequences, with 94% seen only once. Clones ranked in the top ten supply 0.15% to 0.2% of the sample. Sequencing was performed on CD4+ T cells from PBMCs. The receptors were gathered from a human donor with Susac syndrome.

CDR3 coding DNA: TGTGCCAGCAGCCAGACAAGTCAAATGGGGGGCTACACCTTC. This gives the protein CASSQTSQMGGYTF. This chain joins TRBV3-1 and TRBJ1-2; D gene ambiguous. V dropped 3 bases and J dropped 8 bases, with 16 bases sitting between them. The germline CDR1 and CDR2 sequences are LGHDT and YNNKEL (reference sequence). The CDR3 loop spans 14 amino acids.

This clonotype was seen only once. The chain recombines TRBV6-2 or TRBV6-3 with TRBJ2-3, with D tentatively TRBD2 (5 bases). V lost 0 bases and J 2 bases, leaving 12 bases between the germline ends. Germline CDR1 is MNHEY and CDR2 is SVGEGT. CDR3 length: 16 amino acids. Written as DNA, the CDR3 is TGTGCCAGCAGTTACTCCCGGGGTGGAAACACAGATACGCAGTATTTT. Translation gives CASSYSRGGNTDTQYF.

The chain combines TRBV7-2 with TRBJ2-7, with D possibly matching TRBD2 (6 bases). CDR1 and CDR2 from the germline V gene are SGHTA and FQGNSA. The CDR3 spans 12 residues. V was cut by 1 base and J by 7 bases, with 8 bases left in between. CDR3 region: CASSLDREEQYF. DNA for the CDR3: TGTGCCAGCAGCTTAGATCGGGAGGAGCAGTACTTC. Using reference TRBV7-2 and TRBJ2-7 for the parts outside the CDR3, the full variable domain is GAGVSQSPSNKVTEKGKDVELRCDPISGHTALYWYRQSLGQGLEFLIYFQGNSAPDKSGLPSDRFSAERTGGSVSTLTIQRTQQEDSAVYLCASSLDREEQYFGPGTRLTVT.

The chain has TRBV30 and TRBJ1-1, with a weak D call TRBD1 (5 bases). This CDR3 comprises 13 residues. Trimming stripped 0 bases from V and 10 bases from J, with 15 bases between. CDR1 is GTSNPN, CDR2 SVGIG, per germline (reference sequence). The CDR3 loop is CAWSVLVGARAFF. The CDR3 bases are TGTGCCTGGAGTGTCCTCGTAGGGGCGCGAGCTTTCTTT.

CDR3: CASSPRGNRGLYGYTF. DNA for the CDR3: TGCGCCAGCAGCCCCCGAGGGAACAGGGGGCTGTATGGCTACACCTTC. The rearrangement uses TRBV4-1 and TRBJ1-2; 9 bases agree with TRBD1. The germline gives CDR1 MGHRA, CDR2 YSYEKL. This CDR3 is built from 16 residues. J lost 5 bases, V lost 4 bases, and 11 bases had no gene match.

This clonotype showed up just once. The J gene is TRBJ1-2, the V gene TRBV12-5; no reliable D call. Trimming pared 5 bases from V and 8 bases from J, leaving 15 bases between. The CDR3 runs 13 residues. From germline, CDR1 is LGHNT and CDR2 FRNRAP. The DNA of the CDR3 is TGTGCTAGTGGTCAACCAGTTCCCGGGGGCTACACCTTC. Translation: CASGQPVPGGYTF.

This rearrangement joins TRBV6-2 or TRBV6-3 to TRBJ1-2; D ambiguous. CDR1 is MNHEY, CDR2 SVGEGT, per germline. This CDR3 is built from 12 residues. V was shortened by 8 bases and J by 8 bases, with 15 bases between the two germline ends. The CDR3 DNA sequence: TGTGCCAGCTGGAATCCAATGGAAGGCTACACCTTC. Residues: CASWNPMEGYTF.

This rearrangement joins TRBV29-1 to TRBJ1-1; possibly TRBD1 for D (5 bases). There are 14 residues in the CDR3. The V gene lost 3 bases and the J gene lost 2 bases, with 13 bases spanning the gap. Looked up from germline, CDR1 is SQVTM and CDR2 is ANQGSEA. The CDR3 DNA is TGCAGCGTTGAGAGCTCTCGGGGCAACACTGAAGCTTTCTTT. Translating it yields CSVESSRGNTEAFF.

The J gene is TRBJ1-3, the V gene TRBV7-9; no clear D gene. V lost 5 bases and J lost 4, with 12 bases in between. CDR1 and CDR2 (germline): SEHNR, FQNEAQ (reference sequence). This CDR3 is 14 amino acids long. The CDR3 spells CASSRLREGNTIYF. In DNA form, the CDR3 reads TGTGCCAGCAGCCGTCTACGGGAGGGAAACACCATATATTTT.

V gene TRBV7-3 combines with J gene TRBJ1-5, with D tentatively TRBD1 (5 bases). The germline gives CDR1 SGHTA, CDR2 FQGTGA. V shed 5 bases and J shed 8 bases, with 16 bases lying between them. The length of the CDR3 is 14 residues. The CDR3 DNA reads TGTGCCAGCAGCGCCCACAGGTGCGGGGAGCCCCAGCATTTT. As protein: CASSAHRCGEPQHF.

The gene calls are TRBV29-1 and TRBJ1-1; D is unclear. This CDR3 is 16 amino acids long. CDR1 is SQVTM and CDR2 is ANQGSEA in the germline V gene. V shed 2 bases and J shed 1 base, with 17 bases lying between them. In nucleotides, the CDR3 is TGCAGCGTTGAAAAGAACAGTTTAAAGAGGAACACTGAAGCTTTCTTT. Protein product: CSVEKNSLKRNTEAFF.

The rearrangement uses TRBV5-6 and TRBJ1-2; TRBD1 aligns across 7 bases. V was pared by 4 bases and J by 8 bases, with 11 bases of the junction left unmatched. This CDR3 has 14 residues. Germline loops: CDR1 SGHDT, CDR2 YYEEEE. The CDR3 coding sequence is TGTGCCAGCAGCCCAGTCGGACAGGTTTACGGCTACACCTTC. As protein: CASSPVGQVYGYTF.

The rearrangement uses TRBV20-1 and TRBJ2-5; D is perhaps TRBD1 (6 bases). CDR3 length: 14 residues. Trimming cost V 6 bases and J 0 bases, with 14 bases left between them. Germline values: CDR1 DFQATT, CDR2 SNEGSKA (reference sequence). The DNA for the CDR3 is TGCAGTGCCGCCCGAGGGGGATACCAAGAGACCCAGTACTTC. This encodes CSAARGGYQETQYF.

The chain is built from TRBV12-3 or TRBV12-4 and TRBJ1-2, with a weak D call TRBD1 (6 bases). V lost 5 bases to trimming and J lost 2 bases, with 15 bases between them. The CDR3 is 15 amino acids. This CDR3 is CASSQYRDNNYGYTF. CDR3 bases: TGTGCCAGCAGTCAATACCGGGACAACAACTATGGCTACACCTTC.

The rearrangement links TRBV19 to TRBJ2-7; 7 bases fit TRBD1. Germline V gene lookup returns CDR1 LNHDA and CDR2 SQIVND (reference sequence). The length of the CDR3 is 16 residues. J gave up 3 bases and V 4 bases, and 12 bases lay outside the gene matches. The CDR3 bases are TGTGCCAGTAGTACAGGTTACCGGGACAGCCACTACGAGCAGTACTTC. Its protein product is CASSTGYRDSHYEQYF.

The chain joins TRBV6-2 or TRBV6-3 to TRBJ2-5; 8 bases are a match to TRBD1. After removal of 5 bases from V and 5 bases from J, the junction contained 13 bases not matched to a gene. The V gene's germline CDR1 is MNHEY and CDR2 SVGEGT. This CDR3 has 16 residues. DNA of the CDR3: TGTGCCAGCAGTGACCTCTCGACAGGGGTTGAGGAGACCCAGTACTTC. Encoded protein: CASSDLSTGVEETQYF.

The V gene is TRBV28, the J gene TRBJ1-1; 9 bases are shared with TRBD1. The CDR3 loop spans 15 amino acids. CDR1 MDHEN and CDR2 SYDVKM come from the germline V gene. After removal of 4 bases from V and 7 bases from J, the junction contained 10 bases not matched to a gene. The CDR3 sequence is CASSSPHRGQDEAFF. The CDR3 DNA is TGTGCCAGCAGTTCACCCCACAGGGGGCAGGATGAAGCTTTCTTT.

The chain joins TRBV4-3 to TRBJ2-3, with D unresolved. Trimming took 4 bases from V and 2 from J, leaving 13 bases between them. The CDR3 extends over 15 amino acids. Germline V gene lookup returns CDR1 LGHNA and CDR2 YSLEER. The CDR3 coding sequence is TGCGCCAGCAGCCCCACGGTGACCTCCACAGATACGCAGTATTTT. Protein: CASSPTVTSTDTQYF.